This T cell receptor beta chain was found in a study of glioma-infiltrating T cells after dendritic cell vaccination. The V and J ends lost 5 bases and 1 base respectively, with 15 bases between them. Germline V gives CDR1 SGHNT, CDR2 YENEEA. The CDR3 consists of 16 residues. Assay used: immunoSEQ multiplex PCR; TCRdb lists only in-frame clones, some missing. The sample yields approximately 46,000 clones, around 89% seen once. Time point defined: after dendritic cell vaccination, including at tumor progression/relapse. The sequencing here drew on blood, taken after dendritic cell vaccination. The chain carries TRBV11-3 and TRBJ2-1; weak D call: TRBD1 (6 bases). The sequence was obtained from a human donor with glioblastoma. The CDR3 reads CASSADGTLSYNEQFF. For the CDR3, the DNA is TGTGCCAGCAGCGCGGACGGGACACTTTCCTACAATGAGCAGTTCTTC.